Each of the 7 T cell receptor beta chains below was sequenced from the same sample in a study of human T cells and chemical hapten exposure. TCRdb re-analysed the RACE reads in MiXCR, keeping a single row per CDR3 protein. The sample holds under 100,000 distinct CDR3 sequences, more than 9% seen once. Time point here: patch test 2, 6 weeks after DPC sensitization. Described treatment: therapeutic diphenylcyclopropenone sensitization with weekly scalp DPC. The sample was whole blood, taken in connection with sensitization to the hapten diphenylcyclopropenone (DPC). The receptors shown here come from a woman in her 50s with alopecia areata. Some clones in this sample may be carry-over from other donors' samples.

The chain couples TRBV29-1 to TRBJ1-1; no firm D call. The CDR3 covers 11 residues. Trimming left V 3 bases short and J 4 bases short, with 6 bases between. CDR1 is SQVTM and CDR2 is ANQGSEA in the germline V gene. CDR3 nucleotides: TGCAGCGTTGATGGAGGCACTGAAGCTTTCTTT. This translates into CSVDGGTEAFF.

The table lists this clonotype with a few counts. V and J are TRBV2 and TRBJ2-4, with 11 bases identical to TRBD2. The ends lost 3 bases at V and 1 base at J; junction bases unmatched: 8. The CDR3 runs to 18 residues. Germline lookup yields CDR1 SNHLY and CDR2 FYNNEI. The DNA for the CDR3 is TGTGCCAGCAGTGACCTGGGACTAGCGGCAATGGCCAAAAACATTCAGTACTTC. Amino acids: CASSDLGLAAMAKNIQYF.

This clonotype was picked up many times. CDR3 coding DNA: TGTGCCAGCTCACCAACGTCCTATGGCTACACCTTC. It specifies CASSPTSYGYTF. The genes are TRBV18 and TRBJ1-2; D is unresolved. Germline assignment: CDR1 KGHSH and CDR2 LQKENI. V lost 2 bases to trimming and J lost 4 bases, with 5 bases between them. The CDR3 runs 12 residues. The full variable domain, rest sourced from reference TRBV18 and TRBJ1-2, is NAGVMQNPRHLVRRRGQEARLRCSPMKGHSHVYWYRQLPEEGLKFMVYLQKENIIDESGMPKERFSAEFPKEGPSILRIQQVVRGDSAAYFCASSPTSYGYTFGSGTRLTVV.

This clonotype occurred a few times. This rearrangement joins TRBV5-6 to TRBJ1-3; TRBD1 might be the D (6 bases). CDR1 is SGHDT, CDR2 YYEEEE, per germline. This CDR3 is 15 amino acids long. V was shortened by 3 bases and J by 4 bases, with 14 bases between the two germline ends. Here the CDR3 DNA reads TGTGCCAGCAGCTCCCCCGGCAGGGGAGGAAACACCATATATTTT. Amino acid sequence: CASSSPGRGGNTIYF. The entire variable domain, with the rest obtained from reference TRBV5-6 and TRBJ1-3, is as follows: DAGVTQSPTHLIKTRGQQVTLRCSPKSGHDTVSWYQQALGQGPQFIFQYYEEEERQRGNFPDRFSGHQFPNYSSELNVNALLLGDSALYLCASSSPGRGGNTIYFGEGSWLTVV.

The sample holds many counts of this clonotype. V usage is TRBV24-1 and J usage is TRBJ2-5; TRBD1 might be the D (5 bases). The V end lost 3 bases, the J end lost 4 bases, and 11 bases lay between the germline ends. CDR1 and CDR2 from the germline V gene are KGHDR and SFDVKD. The CDR3 is made up of 14 amino acids. This CDR3 reads CATSDVGHGETQYF. The CDR3 region has the DNA TGTGCCACCAGTGATGTCGGACACGGAGAGACCCAGTACTTC.

The chain couples TRBV18 to TRBJ1-4; no reliable D call. Germline V lookup: CDR1 KGHSH, CDR2 LQKENI. CDR3 length: 17 residues. V was clipped by 5 bases and J by 0 bases, with 16 bases between them. The CDR3 bases are TGTGCCAGCTCAAAGGGTCTCTCCTTTGCAACTAATGAAAAACTGTTTTTT. Translation gives CASSKGLSFATNEKLFF.

At least ten counts were recorded for this clonotype. This chain joins TRBV18 and TRBJ2-7; 7 nucleotides line up with TRBD2. CDR1 KGHSH and CDR2 LQKENI come from the germline V gene. V was clipped by 3 bases and J by 6 bases; unmatched bases: 11. The CDR3 consists of 15 residues. The CDR3 sequence: CASSPDSGGNGEQYF. DNA for the CDR3: TGTGCCAGCTCACCGGATTCGGGAGGAAACGGCGAGCAGTACTTC.